This record covers a single T cell receptor beta chain. The data originate from a study of blood T cell repertoires in COVID-19. Study overall: The United States, Italy and Spain provided the acute and convalescent COVID-19 samples.

This table comes from immunoSEQ multiplex PCR, and its TCRdb copy is limited to in-frame clones, with some not included. This table has more than 50,000 clones, 90% appearing once. The CDR3 sequence is 13 residues long. Germline assignment: CDR1 MNHNY and CDR2 SVGAGI (reference sequence). Between the trimmed V and J ends, which lost 10 bases and 1 base, there was a span of 11 bases. The receptor was derived from a woman aged 40 to 50 with active COVID-19. Sequenced material: peripheral blood. The V call is TRBV6-6, the J call TRBJ2-4, with no clear D. CDR3 protein: CATESGAKNIQYF. In DNA form, the CDR3 reads TGTGCCACAGAGTCCGGGGCCAAAAACATTCAGTACTTC.